This paragraph reports one T cell receptor beta chain. Its cognate antigen has yet to be identified. It has no much larger one-base neighbor in the sample; base qualities were not kept. The trial excluded patients who had a history of autoimmune disease or who were on systemic immunosuppression. Peripheral blood for TCR sequencing was drawn from every dose cohort at baseline, at cycle 4 day 1 and at cycle 7 day 1. The samples were taken from a phase I, first-in-human, multicenter, open-label dose-escalation trial of ivuxolimab. Adults with locally advanced or metastatic melanoma, renal cell carcinoma, hepatocellular carcinoma or head and neck squamous cell carcinoma were enrolled in the trial. Before TCR sequencing, CD4+ T cells and CD8+ T cells from peripheral blood were sorted into separate populations. The CDR3 spans 11 residues, from the cysteine through the phenylalanine. Only CDR3 DNA remains: 33 bases, in frame from the first base. The germline V gene yields MNHEY for CDR1 and SVGAGI for CDR2. V lost 5 bases and J lost 6 bases; the stretch between them is 7 bases long.

The data are from a study of OX40 agonist ivuxolimab in advanced cancers. With regard to the full study: Ivuxolimab was an agonistic, fully human IgG2 monoclonal antibody directed against OX40 (CD134), a costimulatory receptor. Peripheral TCRbeta sequencing was intended to test whether TCR sequence diversity was altered and clonal T-cell expansion was caused by ivuxolimab. Partial responses were achieved by three dose-escalation patients, of whom one had hepatocellular carcinoma and two had cutaneous melanoma. In the dose-escalation cohort, 82.7% of patients were male, and the mean age was roughly 60 years, with a range of about 20 to 90. The paper reports the monotherapy dose-escalation portion (N of about 50 patients) of the phase I ivuxolimab trial. Intravenous ivuxolimab was administered to patients every 2 weeks at six dose levels: 0.01, 0.1, 0.3, 1.5, 3 and 10 mg/kg. Of the 50 to 55 dose-escalation patients, hepatocellular carcinoma was present in around 20, melanoma in about 15, renal cell carcinoma in 9 and head and neck cancer in 9. Patients were allowed to have had prior anti-PD-1, anti-PD-L1 or anti-CTLA-4 therapy, and more than 30% of the dose-escalation patients had previously received checkpoint inhibitors. Beyond this particular receptor, the publication reports: Clonal expansion of both CD4+ and CD8+ blood T cells was observed from baseline to week 6 at doses 0.1 to 3.0 mg/kg. The antigen specificity of the clonally expanded peripheral T cells was not determined. On average, CD8+ T cells showed more expanded clones than CD4+ T cells after ivuxolimab. Low levels of normalized T-cell clonal expansion were also seen in some patients who did not respond. In the 0.1-3.0 mg/kg groups, partial responders were among the patients with the lowest normalized peripheral clonal expansion, particularly in CD8+ T cells.

To sequence the TCRbeta CDR3 region, genomic DNA was isolated from the sorted cells. TCRbeta CDR3 regions were sequenced using the immunoSEQ Assay. TCRdb's version of the immuneACCESS table is confined to in-frame rearrangements and falls short of the full clone set. An unresolved V gene accounts for under half of the shortfall where checked; the remainder is of unknown origin. In this sample the table shows 70,000 or so clones, approximately 86% of which occur a single time. Clones ranked in the top ten supply 2% to 2.5% of the sample. The TCR comes from an adult with an advanced solid tumor such as melanoma, head and neck, liver or kidney cancer. The V and J genes are TRBV6-5 and TRBJ1-2, with the D gene call left open. The material sequenced was CD4+ or CD8+ T cells sorted from blood, taken in a trial of the OX40 agonist ivuxolimab. CDR3 protein: CASSVTNGYTF. The DNA sequence follows: TGTGCCAGCAGTGTGACAAATGGCTACACCTTC.